Listed below are T cell receptor beta chains from one sample, sequenced in a study of T-cell reconstitution after alpha-beta-depleted transplantation in children. TCRdb passed the PCR reads through MiXCR, listing each CDR3 protein once. Found here are 75,000 to 80,000 distinct CDR3 sequences, 15% to 20% of them singletons; the top ten hold 45% to 55%. The input for sequencing was PBMCs, mostly from graft donor cells, taken 360 days after TCRalphabeta/CD19-depleted stem cell transplant. These receptors all stem from a male patient aged 2-15 years who had a stem cell transplant for acute lymphoblastic leukemia, so the T cells may come from the graft donor. Both conserved end residues are part of each CDR3. Each record gives: D gene, V gene, clone size, J gene, CDR3 DNA, CDR3 protein. The D gene is left open where the match is weak. Clone size appears in some rows only: once, few, many, or a class for an expanded clone.

TRBD1,TRBV4-1,-,TRBJ2-7,TGCGCCAGCAGCCAAGGAGGACAGGGCGACTCCTACGAGCAGTACTTC,CASSQGGQGDSYEQYF
TRBD2,TRBV4-1,few,TRBJ2-7,TGCGCCAGCAGCCTGGCGGGAGAGAACTACGAGCAGTACTTC,CASSLAGENYEQYF
-,TRBV12-3/TRBV12-4,few,TRBJ2-2,TGTGCCAGCCAGAAGAACACCGGGGAGCTGTTTTTT,CASQKNTGELFF
TRBD2,TRBV5-1,many,TRBJ2-1,TGCGCCAGCAGCTTGTTGGCTAGCGGTAACAATGAGCAGTTCTTC,CASSLLASGNNEQFF
TRBD1,TRBV11-2,many,TRBJ2-5,TGTGCCAGCAGCTTAGTTCAGGGGGTAGAGACCCAGTACTTC,CASSLVQGVETQYF
-,TRBV7-8,few,TRBJ1-1,TGTGCCAGCAGCCCACTCCTTGGGACTGAAGCTTTCTTT,CASSPLLGTEAFF
TRBD1,TRBV4-1,few,TRBJ2-5,TGCGCCAGCAGCCAAGACTGGGGTGGCTGGTCAGGGACAGGAAAACAAGAGACCCAGTACTTC,CASSQDWGGWSGTGKQETQYF
-,TRBV29-1,-,TRBJ1-2,TGCAGCGTTGAACTCGAATATGGCTACACCTTC,CSVELEYGYTF
TRBD2,TRBV5-1,many,TRBJ2-7,TGCGCCAGCAGCTTGGGACTAGCGGGAGACAGCGAGCAGTACTTC,CASSLGLAGDSEQYF
-,TRBV7-9,many,TRBJ2-1,TGTGCCAGCAGCTGGGACTCTCACTCCTACAATGAGCAGTTCTTC,CASSWDSHSYNEQFF
TRBD1,TRBV12-3/TRBV12-4,-,TRBJ2-5,TGTGCCAGCAGTTTGCGACAGGGGGCTCAAGAGACCCAGTACTTC,CASSLRQGAQETQYF
TRBD2,TRBV5-1,-,TRBJ2-7,TGCGCCAGCAGCCCTAGCGGGAGTGGTATGATATACGAGCAGTACTTC,CASSPSGSGMIYEQYF
TRBD1,TRBV12-3/TRBV12-4,-,TRBJ1-2,TGTGCCAGCAGTTTTCCCAGGGGGGGATATGGCTACACCTTC,CASSFPRGGYGYTF
TRBD1,TRBV2,-,TRBJ1-4,TGTGCCAGCAGTCCAGGACAGGACGTTGAAAAACTGTTTTTT,CASSPGQDVEKLFF
-,TRBV4-1,few,TRBJ2-5,TGCGCCAGCAGCCAAGTCGGGGCCCGGTGGGAGACCCAGTACTTC,CASSQVGARWETQYF
-,TRBV20-1,many,TRBJ1-1,TGCAGTGCTAGTCGGAGGAGCACTGAAGCTTTCTTT,CSASRRSTEAFF
-,TRBV10-1,many,TRBJ2-1,TGCGCCAGCAGTGTGGACAGAAAAAGCTCCTACAATGAGCAGTTCTTC,CASSVDRKSSYNEQFF
-,TRBV5-1,-,TRBJ2-7,TGCGCCAGCAGCCCGGATGCTTACGAGCAGTACTTC,CASSPDAYEQYF
-,TRBV7-9,-,TRBJ2-3,TGTGCCAGCAGCTGGGGGGGCCCCACAGATACGCAGTATTTT,CASSWGGPTDTQYF
TRBD2,TRBV6-2/TRBV6-3,-,TRBJ2-1,TGTGCCAGCAGTAACGGACTAGCTCAGTTCTTC,CASSNGLAQFF
TRBD1,TRBV5-1,-,TRBJ1-4,TGCGCCAGCAGCCTGGGACAGGGACGATCTAATGAAAAACTGTTTTTT,CASSLGQGRSNEKLFF
-,TRBV12-3/TRBV12-4,-,TRBJ1-1,TGTGCCAGCAGTTTCCGGGGTATGAACACTGAAGCTTTCTTT,CASSFRGMNTEAFF
TRBD2,TRBV6-1,-,TRBJ2-1,TGTGCCACCCCCCAAGCGGGAGCCTACAATGAGCAGTTCTTC,CATPQAGAYNEQFF
TRBD1,TRBV2,-,TRBJ2-3,TGTGCCAGCAGTGATACGACAGGGGGGACAGATACGCAGTATTTT,CASSDTTGGTDTQYF
TRBD1,TRBV28,-,TRBJ2-3,TGTGCCGGAGCTTCAGGGGGCAAAGCAGATACGCAGTATTTT,CAGASGGKADTQYF
-,TRBV12-3/TRBV12-4,few,TRBJ2-3,TGTGCCAGCAGTTTAGTGCTCCCTCTCAGCACAGATACGCAGTATTTT,CASSLVLPLSTDTQYF
-,TRBV7-9,-,TRBJ2-7,TGTGCCAGCAGCTTAGCGGCACTAGGGAGCTCCTACGAGCAGTACTTC,CASSLAALGSSYEQYF
-,TRBV29-1,-,TRBJ2-3,TGCAGCGTTGAAACCCCTCGATCCACAGATACGCAGTATTTT,CSVETPRSTDTQYF
-,TRBV4-1,-,TRBJ2-7,TGCGCTAGCACCCCCTATTGGCGGGATATCAACGAGCAGTACTTC,CASTPYWRDINEQYF
-,TRBV7-9,few,TRBJ1-1,TGTGCCAGCAGCTTAATCCTTAGGTTCACTGAAGCTTTCTTT,CASSLILRFTEAFF
TRBD2,TRBV7-6,few,TRBJ2-7,TGTGCCAGCAGCCAGGGACTAGAGATTATCTACGAGCAGTACTTC,CASSQGLEIIYEQYF
-,TRBV7-9,-,TRBJ2-5,TGTGCCAGCAGCTTGATTGGAACAGGGAAACAGACCCAGTACTTC,CASSLIGTGKQTQYF
TRBD2,TRBV12-3/TRBV12-4,-,TRBJ2-2,TGTGCCAGCAGTTTCCCGCCGGGACTAGCAACAAGAGGGGCCGGGGAGCTGTTTTTT,CASSFPPGLATRGAGELFF
-,TRBV10-2,few,TRBJ2-7,TGCGCCAGCAGTGAGAGTTGGCTCCCTGAGCAGTACTTC,CASSESWLPEQYF
-,TRBV7-6,-,TRBJ2-1,TGTGCCAGCAGCGACTACAATGAGCAGTTCTTC,CASSDYNEQFF
TRBD1,TRBV7-9,many,TRBJ2-6,TGTGCCAGCAGCCCTCTACAGGGGTCCTCTGGGGCCAACGTCCTGACTTTC,CASSPLQGSSGANVLTF
-,TRBV10-3,few,TRBJ2-6,TGTGCCGCCGGACTTTCCGCCTCTGGGGCCAACGTCCTGACTTTC,CAAGLSASGANVLTF
TRBD1,TRBV7-9,-,TRBJ2-5,TGTGCCAGCAGCTTAGCCGGGACAGGGATGGGCGGGACCCAGTACTTC,CASSLAGTGMGGTQYF
TRBD2,TRBV12-3/TRBV12-4,-,TRBJ2-1,TGTGCCAGCAGAGTCAGAGGCCCCGGGACTAGCGGTTACAATGAGCAGTTCTTC,CASRVRGPGTSGYNEQFF
-,TRBV5-6,-,TRBJ2-1,TGTGCCAGCAGCTTTGGAGCTGGTAGGGAGGAGCAGTTCTTC,CASSFGAGREEQFF
-,TRBV5-4,-,TRBJ2-5,TGTGCCAGCAGCTTGGGATCACTGGTGGGTGAGACCCAGTACTTC,CASSLGSLVGETQYF
-,TRBV6-5,few,TRBJ2-2,TGTGCCAGCAGTTACAGTAACGGAGGGTTGGCCGGGGAGCTGTTTTTT,CASSYSNGGLAGELFF
-,TRBV7-9,-,TRBJ2-1,TGTGCCAGCAGCTTAGGGGGCAGGACTGTAACCAATGAGCAGTTCTTC,CASSLGGRTVTNEQFF
TRBD2,TRBV28,once,TRBJ2-7,TGTGCCAGCATGACTAGCGGGAGGTTATACGAGCAGTACTTC,CASMTSGRLYEQYF
-,TRBV5-6,-,TRBJ2-1,TGTGCCAGCAGCTTTATTAGGAGGGCCGGTTACAATGAGCAGTTCTTC,CASSFIRRAGYNEQFF
-,TRBV5-1,-,TRBJ2-3,TGCGCCAGCAGCTCGCCCACAGATACGCAGTATTTT,CASSSPTDTQYF
-,TRBV29-1,-,TRBJ1-4,TGCAGCGCTGCTGGGTATGAAAAACTGTTTTTT,CSAAGYEKLFF
TRBD1,TRBV11-2,few,TRBJ2-4,TGTGCCAGCAGAACCGACAGGGAATCTCCCAAAAACATTCAGTACTTC,CASRTDRESPKNIQYF
TRBD2,TRBV15,-,TRBJ2-5,TGTGCCACCAGCAGAGATTGGATAGCGGGACCGCAAGAGACCCAGTACTTC,CATSRDWIAGPQETQYF
TRBD2,TRBV5-1,-,TRBJ2-1,TGCGCCAGCAGCGCCGGACTAGCGGGAGGCCTAAACAATGAGCAGTTCTTC,CASSAGLAGGLNNEQFF
-,TRBV20-1,few,TRBJ2-7,TGCAGTGCTATAGGCGGGCGCGGGTGGGACGAGCAGTACTTC,CSAIGGRGWDEQYF
-,TRBV5-1,-,TRBJ1-1,TGCGCCAGCAGCTTAGACCCCCACACTGAAGCTTTCTTT,CASSLDPHTEAFF
-,TRBV20-1,many,TRBJ1-6,TGCAGTGCTAGAGATGTCAGGGAACCCTATAATTCACCCCTCCACTTT,CSARDVREPYNSPLHF
TRBD2,TRBV5-1,-,TRBJ2-3,TGCGCCAGCAGCTTGGCGACTAGCGACACAGATACGCAGTATTTT,CASSLATSDTDTQYF
-,TRBV7-8,few,TRBJ2-3,TGTGCCAGCAGCTTCAGCCCTGCCAGCACAGATACGCAGTATTTT,CASSFSPASTDTQYF
TRBD2,TRBV5-1,-,TRBJ2-1,TGCGCCAGCAGCTTGGAAGCGGGAGTGGGAAATGAGCAGTTCTTC,CASSLEAGVGNEQFF
TRBD2,TRBV29-1,medium-sized,TRBJ2-1,TGCAGCGTTGTAGGGCGGGAGAGGAACTTGAATGAGCAGTTCTTC,CSVVGRERNLNEQFF
-,TRBV18,few,TRBJ1-2,TGTGCCAGCTCCAGAGGGGACCTTGGCTACACCTTC,CASSRGDLGYTF
-,TRBV2,many,TRBJ2-7,TGTGCCAGCAGGGGATGGACCTACGAGCAGTACTTC,CASRGWTYEQYF